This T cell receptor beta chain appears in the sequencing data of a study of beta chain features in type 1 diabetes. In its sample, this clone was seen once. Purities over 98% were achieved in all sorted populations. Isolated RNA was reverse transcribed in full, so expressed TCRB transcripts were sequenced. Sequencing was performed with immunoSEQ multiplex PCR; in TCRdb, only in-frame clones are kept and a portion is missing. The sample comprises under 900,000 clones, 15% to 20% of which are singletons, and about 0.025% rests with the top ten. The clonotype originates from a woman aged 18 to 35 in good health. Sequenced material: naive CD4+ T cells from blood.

The CDR3 DNA follows: TGCAGCGTTGAGTCGGGACAGGAGCACAATCAGCCCCAGCATTTT. Protein sequence: CSVESGQEHNQPQHF. The chain couples TRBV29-1 to TRBJ1-5; TRBD1 matches 8 bases. The CDR3 runs 15 residues. Germline values: CDR1 SQVTM, CDR2 ANQGSEA. Trimming removed 3 bases from V and 3 bases from J; junction bases left unmatched: 7.